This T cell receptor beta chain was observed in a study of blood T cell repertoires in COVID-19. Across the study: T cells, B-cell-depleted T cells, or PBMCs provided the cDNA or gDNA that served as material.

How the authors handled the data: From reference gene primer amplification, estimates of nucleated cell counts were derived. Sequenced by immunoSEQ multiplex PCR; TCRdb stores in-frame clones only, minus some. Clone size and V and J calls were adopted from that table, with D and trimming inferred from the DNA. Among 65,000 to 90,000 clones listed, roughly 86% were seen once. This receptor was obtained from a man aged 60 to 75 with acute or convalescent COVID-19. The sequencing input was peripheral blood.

This CDR3 reads CASSLEREGWETQYF. CDR3 DNA sequence: TGTGCCAGCAGCTTAGAACGGGAGGGATGGGAGACCCAGTACTTC. The J gene is TRBJ2-5, the V gene TRBV7-8; 8 positions agree with TRBD2. The ends lost 1 base at V and 5 bases at J; junction bases unmatched: 6. There are 15 residues in the CDR3. CDR1 and CDR2 (germline): SGHVS, FQNEAQ.